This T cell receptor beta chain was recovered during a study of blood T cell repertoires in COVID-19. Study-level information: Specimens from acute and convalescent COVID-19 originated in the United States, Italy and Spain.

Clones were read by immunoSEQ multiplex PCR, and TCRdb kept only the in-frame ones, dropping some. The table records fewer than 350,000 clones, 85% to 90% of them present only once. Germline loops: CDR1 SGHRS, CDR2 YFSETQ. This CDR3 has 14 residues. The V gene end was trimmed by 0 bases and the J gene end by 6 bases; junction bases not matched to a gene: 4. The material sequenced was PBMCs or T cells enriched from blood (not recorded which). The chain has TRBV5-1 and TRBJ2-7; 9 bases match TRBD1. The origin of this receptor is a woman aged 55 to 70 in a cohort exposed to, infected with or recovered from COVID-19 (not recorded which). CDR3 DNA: TGCGCCAGCAGCTTGGGGGACAGGGCGAGCGAGCAGTACTTC. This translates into CASSLGDRASEQYF.